This TCR beta chain was obtained from a study of blood T cell repertoires in COVID-19. The wider study: Samples came from the United States, Italy and Spain, spanning acute and convalescent COVID-19. Sources were T cells, B-cell-depleted T cells, or PBMCs; the material itself was cDNA or gDNA.

Ten or more counts support this clone. In the original analysis: Reference gene primer amplification yielded estimated nucleated cell counts. Method: immunoSEQ multiplex PCR; TCRdb's copy keeps in-frame clones and lacks some. The D gene and trimming were derived from the DNA, and the V and J assignments and clone size from that table. The profile shows some 380,000 clones, 81% of them singletons. The sequenced sample was peripheral blood. The sequence was collected from a human donor with acute or convalescent COVID-19. The donor label of this sample is uncertain.

The CDR3 spells CASSHGQGRTGELFF. In DNA form, the CDR3 reads TGTGCCAGCAGCCACGGACAGGGGCGGACCGGGGAGCTGTTTTTT. V usage is TRBV14 and J usage is TRBJ2-2, with 9 nucleotides matching TRBD1. J was trimmed by 5 bases and V by 3 bases; bases with no gene match: 4. Germline V gives CDR1 SGHDN, CDR2 FVKESK. CDR3 length equals 15 residues.